What follows are 23 T cell receptor beta chains derived from one specimen sequenced in a study of T-cell memory formation after mild COVID-19. TCRdb fed the 5' RACE reads into MiXCR, producing one record per CDR3 protein. The sample has 350,000 to 400,000 distinct CDR3 sequences; approximately 15% are singletons. Source material: PBMCs or a T cell subset sorted from them (not recorded which). These receptors were collected from a man aged 18 to 29 who had mild COVID-19 (a few samples of this study predate the infection). Cell type and time point are not known.

This clonotype has more than one count but fewer than ten. This sequence joins TRBV4-1 and TRBJ2-4, with D possibly being TRBD1 (6 bases). The CDR3 spans 16 residues. CDR1 and CDR2 from the germline V gene are MGHRA and YSYEKL. Trimming removed 4 bases at V and 9 bases at J, with 22 bases between. The CDR3 DNA is TGCGCCAGCAGCCCCTATATTGGTGAGGCAGGGGTCATTCAGTACTTC. Its protein is CASSPYIGEAGVIQYF.

The CDR3 nucleotides are TGTGCCAGCGGAGGCCCTTTGACAGATACGCAGTATTTT. Its translation: CASGGPLTDTQYF. V gene TRBV7-9 combines with J gene TRBJ2-3, with a weak D call TRBD2 (5 bases). With 8 bases removed from V and 3 bases from J, the gap between germline ends came to 12 bases. The CDR3 sequence is 13 residues long. Germline values: CDR1 SEHNR, CDR2 FQNEAQ (reference sequence).

V and J are TRBV6-5 and TRBJ2-5; D perhaps matches TRBD1 (6 bases). The CDR3 has 15 amino acids. Germline V gene lookup returns CDR1 MNHEY and CDR2 SVGAGI. V lost 5 bases to trimming and J lost 8 bases, with 21 bases between them. The CDR3 nucleotides read TGTGCCAGCAGTACCGACAGGCCCAAAGGGGTTACCCAGTACTTC. It translates to CASSTDRPKGVTQYF.

The chain has TRBV11-3 and TRBJ2-3; 9 nucleotides line up with TRBD2. Germline CDR1 is SGHNT and CDR2 is YENEEA. J gave up 6 bases and V 9 bases, and 7 bases lay outside the gene matches. This CDR3 is 13 amino acids long. Here the CDR3 DNA reads TGTGCCAGTGCAGCGGGGGGTGGGGATACGCAGTATTTT. Translated, it gives CASAAGGGDTQYF.

This clonotype turned up a few times. The chain uses TRBV28 and TRBJ2-7, with 9 bases matching TRBD1. The CDR3 contains 13 residues. Germline V CDR1 and CDR2: MDHEN, SYDVKM. J gave up 3 bases and V 6 bases, and 3 bases lay outside the gene matches. CDR3 nucleotides: TGTGCCAGCAGACTGACAGGGGGCTACGAGCAGTACGTC. Amino acids: CASRLTGGYEQYV.

A few counts support this clonotype. J is TRBJ1-2 and V is TRBV12-3 or TRBV12-4; TRBD1 aligns across 7 bases. V dropped 8 bases and J dropped 2; count of bases not matched to a gene: 8. CDR3 length equals 14 residues. CDR3 protein: CASQNRGHNYGYTF. CDR3 nucleotides: TGTGCCAGCCAAAACAGGGGTCACAACTATGGCTACACCTTC.

V gene TRBV9 combines with J gene TRBJ2-7, with 10 nucleotides matching TRBD2. V was clipped by 4 bases and J by 5 bases; unmatched bases: 9. The germline gives CDR1 SGDLS, CDR2 YYNGEE. There are 15 residues in the CDR3. This CDR3 reads CASSPGLAEIHEQYF. The CDR3 coding sequence is TGTGCCAGCAGCCCCGGACTAGCGGAGATCCACGAGCAGTACTTC.

This chain joins TRBV18 and TRBJ2-3; no clear D gene. Germline V gives CDR1 KGHSH, CDR2 LQKENI. Trimming stripped 3 bases from V and 6 bases from J, with 13 bases between. CDR3 size: 14 residues. This chain's CDR3 is CASSPSSLGDTQYF. DNA of the CDR3: TGTGCCAGCTCACCGAGCTCTCTGGGTGATACGCAGTATTTT. The entire variable domain, with the rest obtained from reference TRBV18 and TRBJ2-3, is as follows: NAGVMQNPRHLVRRRGQEARLRCSPMKGHSHVYWYRQLPEEGLKFMVYLQKENIIDESGMPKERFSAEFPKEGPSILRIQQVVRGDSAAYFCASSPSSLGDTQYFGPGTRLTVL.

This chain joins TRBV5-5 and TRBJ1-4; 8 bases are shared with TRBD1. CDR1 SGHKS and CDR2 YYEKEE come from the germline V gene (reference sequence). Unmatched junction bases numbered 7, after V lost 3 bases and J lost 0 bases. This CDR3 is 17 amino acids long. CDR3 sequence reads: CASSWGDRGATNEKLFF. In nucleotides, the CDR3 is TGTGCCAGCAGCTGGGGAGACAGGGGAGCAACTAATGAAAAACTGTTTTTT.

This clonotype was observed a few times. This chain links TRBV4-2 with TRBJ2-7, with TRBD1 matching over 11 bases. Germline V CDR1 and CDR2: LGHNA, YNFKEQ. V was pared by 0 bases and J by 4 bases, with 8 bases of the junction left unmatched. The CDR3 has 17 amino acids. In DNA form, the CDR3 reads TGTGCCAGCAGCCAAGAATACGGGACAGGGGGGTGGTACGAGCAGTACTTC. Translating it yields CASSQEYGTGGWYEQYF.

The chain employs TRBV6-6 and TRBJ1-5; D is unresolved. The CDR3 consists of 13 residues. The germline CDR1 and CDR2 sequences are MNHNY and SVGAGI (reference sequence). V was pared by 0 bases and J by 5 bases, with 5 bases between. DNA for the CDR3: TGTGCCAGCAGTTACTCGATGGATCAGCCCCAGCATTTT. It encodes CASSYSMDQPQHF.

This clonotype was seen at least ten times. The chain joins TRBV7-6 to TRBJ2-5; D is undetermined. CDR3 length: 12 amino acids. Looked up from germline, CDR1 is SGHVS and CDR2 is FNYEAQ. Trimming cost V 1 base and J 6 bases, with 6 bases left between them. The CDR3 bases are TGTGCCAGCAGCTTAGGAGGAAAGACCCAGTACTTC. Translating gives CASSLGGKTQYF. Looking up the rest from reference TRBV7-6 and TRBJ2-5 gives the full variable domain: GAGVSQSPRYKVTKRGQDVALRCDPISGHVSLYWYRQALGQGPEFLTYFNYEAQQDKSGLPNDRFSAERPEGSISTLTIQRTEQRDSAMYRCASSLGGKTQYFGPGTRLLVL.

This clonotype has just a few counts. The V call is TRBV5-5, the J call TRBJ1-4; no clear D gene. This CDR3 spans 13 amino acids. CDR1 is SGHKS and CDR2 is YYEKEE in the germline V gene (reference sequence). Trimming stripped 1 base from V and 5 bases from J, with 6 bases between. The CDR3 DNA sequence: TGTGCCAGCAGCTTGATACGGAATGAAAAACTGTTTTTT. Its translation is CASSLIRNEKLFF.

The V gene is TRBV7-3, the J gene TRBJ2-3; maybe TRBD2 (5 bases). CDR1 is SGHTA, CDR2 FQGTGA, per germline. The CDR3 length is 15 residues. Trimming took off 5 bases at V and 2 bases at J, with 14 bases between the two ends. For the CDR3, the DNA is TGTGCCAGCAGCCGCGGACGACTACACACAGATACGCAGTATTTT. The encoded protein is CASSRGRLHTDTQYF.

The chain employs TRBV7-8 and TRBJ1-5, with TRBD1 matching over 8 bases. The CDR3 totals 16 residues. The germline gives CDR1 SGHVS, CDR2 FQNEAQ. J was trimmed by 6 bases and V by 5 bases; bases with no gene match: 12. The CDR3 DNA reads as TGTGCCAGCAGCCCCCACGGACAGGGAGGGGGTCAGCCCCAGCATTTT. It encodes CASSPHGQGGGQPQHF.

This clonotype appeared a few times. The CDR3 region is CASSQYRGQDNEQFF. Written as DNA, the CDR3 is TGTGCCAGCAGCCAATACAGGGGCCAGGACAATGAGCAGTTCTTC. The chain has TRBV7-6 and TRBJ2-1; TRBD1 aligns across 7 bases. The germline CDR1 and CDR2 sequences are SGHVS and FNYEAQ. CDR3 length: 15 amino acids. The junction had 9 bases not matched to a gene; V was cut back by 5 bases and J by 5 bases.

The gene calls are TRBV27 and TRBJ2-3; 7 bases align to TRBD2. The CDR3 extends over 16 amino acids. Germline assignment: CDR1 MNHEY and CDR2 SMNVEV (reference sequence). The trim removed 8 bases at V and 5 bases at J, leaving 16 bases unmatched. CDR3 sequence reads: CASWGMRGKVKDTQYF. The CDR3 DNA reads as TGTGCCAGCTGGGGAATGCGGGGGAAGGTTAAAGATACGCAGTATTTT.

This clonotype appeared a few times. The chain is built from TRBV7-9 and TRBJ2-1; D possibly corresponds to TRBD2 (6 bases). CDR1 is SEHNR and CDR2 is FQNEAQ in the germline V gene (reference sequence). This CDR3 has 11 residues. The V end lost 4 bases, the J end lost 11 bases, and 9 bases lay between the germline ends. This CDR3 is CASSSGDQQFF. CDR3 nucleotides: TGTGCCAGCAGCTCGGGGGATCAGCAGTTCTTC.

V usage is TRBV20-1 and J usage is TRBJ1-5, with 7 bases fitting TRBD1. Germline V CDR1 and CDR2: DFQATT, SNEGSKA (reference sequence). CDR3 length equals 14 residues. The J segment lost 4 bases and the V segment lost 5 bases, leaving 8 bases of the junction unmatched. The CDR3 loop reads CSAEGKTGNQPQHF. CDR3 nucleotide sequence: TGCAGTGCTGAGGGTAAGACAGGGAATCAGCCCCAGCATTTT.

This clonotype appeared many times. The chain links TRBV29-1 to TRBJ2-7; D may correspond to TRBD1 or TRBD2 (5 bases each). The CDR3 totals 11 residues. Germline V lookup: CDR1 SQVTM, CDR2 ANQGSEA. The ends were cut back, 7 bases at V and 7 bases at J, with 14 bases in the middle. The chain's CDR3 is CSADGTGEQYF. In DNA form, the CDR3 reads TGCAGCGCTGACGGGACGGGGGAGCAGTACTTC.

The chain employs TRBV7-2 and TRBJ1-6; 10 nucleotides line up with TRBD1. The J segment lost 8 bases and the V segment lost 7 bases, leaving 11 bases of the junction unmatched. The CDR3 has 16 residues. Germline CDR1 SGHTA, CDR2 FQGNSA. The CDR3 nucleotides are TGTGCCAGCATAAGGATTGCCGGGACAGGGGATTCACCCCTCCACTTT. This encodes CASIRIAGTGDSPLHF.

The chain combines TRBV7-2 with TRBJ1-6, with D unresolved. Germline assignment: CDR1 SGHTA and CDR2 FQGNSA. The CDR3 is 14 amino acids. Trimming shortened V by 7 bases and J by 8 bases, and 15 bases separated the two germline ends. The CDR3 DNA reads as TGTGCCAGCAAGCTGGCCGGGTGGTATTCACCCCTCCACTTT. This sequence encodes CASKLAGWYSPLHF.

This clonotype has just a few counts. This chain connects TRBV28 to TRBJ1-5; 8 nucleotides align to TRBD1. CDR1 and CDR2 (germline): MDHEN, SYDVKM. V lost 6 bases, J lost 2 bases, and 6 bases stayed unmatched. The CDR3 extends over 15 amino acids. CDR3 amino acids: CASRGGQGGNQPQHF. The CDR3, as DNA: TGTGCCAGCAGGGGCGGACAGGGCGGCAATCAGCCCCAGCATTTT.